Following are 10 T cell receptor beta chains from one sample sequenced in a study of CD8+ T cells in alopecia areata. It was cDNA, reverse transcribed from extracted RNA, that served as the sequencing template. Clones were read by immunoSEQ multiplex PCR, and TCRdb kept only the in-frame ones, dropping some. Here the sample spans some 200,000 clones, roughly 64% being singletons. Treatment specified: oral pan-JAK inhibitor, 5-10 mg twice daily. The material sequenced was CD4+ T cells sorted from blood, taken at week 24, from a patient treated with tofacitinib. These TCRs come from a human donor with alopecia areata.

There are a few counts of this clone. This rearrangement joins TRBV4-3 to TRBJ2-3; D remains unclear. This CDR3 region has 13 residues. Germline-derived CDR1 and CDR2 are LGHNA and YSLEER. The V gene lost 1 base and the J gene lost 10 bases, with 12 bases spanning the gap. The CDR3 loop is CASSQGTALAQYF. The CDR3 DNA reads TGCGCCAGCAGCCAAGGGACGGCATTAGCGCAGTATTTT.

J is TRBJ2-7 and V is TRBV28; D is ambiguous. CDR1 is MDHEN, CDR2 SYDVKM, per germline. CDR3 length: 13 amino acids. V lost 6 bases and J lost 3, with 12 bases in between. CDR3 protein: CASRPGRNYEQYF. CDR3 nucleotides: TGTGCCAGCAGACCCGGCCGGAACTACGAGCAGTACTTC.

For the CDR3, the DNA is TGTGCCACCAGTCAAATACCACACGAGCAGTACTTC. Its translation is CATSQIPHEQYF. J is TRBJ2-7 and V is TRBV15; D unresolved. The CDR3 sequence is 12 residues long. The germline V gene encodes CDR1 LNHNV and CDR2 YYDKDF (reference sequence). V was trimmed by 6 bases and J by 5 bases, leaving 11 bases between them.

The J gene is TRBJ2-7, the V gene TRBV15; maybe TRBD2 (5 bases). This CDR3 region has 15 residues. V was clipped by 1 base and J by 1 base, with 11 bases between them. Germline loops: CDR1 LNHNV, CDR2 YYDKDF (reference sequence). CDR3 nucleotide sequence: TGTGCCACCAGCAGAGCCGGGGTGAGGTCCTACGAGCAGTACTTC. Protein: CATSRAGVRSYEQYF. The entire variable domain, with the rest obtained from reference TRBV15 and TRBJ2-7, is as follows: DAMVIQNPRYQVTQFGKPVTLSCSQTLNHNVMYWYQQKSSQAPKLLFHYYDKDFNNEADTPDNFQSRRPNTSFCFLDIRSPGLGDTAMYLCATSRAGVRSYEQYFGPGTRLTVT.

The chain recombines TRBV5-1 with TRBJ2-7, with 7 nucleotides matching TRBD2. This CDR3 spans 15 amino acids. The germline V gene encodes CDR1 SGHRS and CDR2 YFSETQ. Trimming took 2 bases from V and 0 from J; bases not matched to a gene: 5. CDR3 coding DNA: TGCGCCAGCAGCTTCACGGCGGGGGACTCCTACGAGCAGTACTTC. Translated: CASSFTAGDSYEQYF.

This clone was recorded a few times. The chain has TRBV7-3 and TRBJ2-5; D is perhaps TRBD2 (5 bases). V lost 1 base to trimming and J lost 5 bases, with 14 bases between them. Germline CDR1 is SGHTA and CDR2 is FQGTGA. The CDR3 loop spans 15 amino acids. The CDR3 nucleotides read TGTGCCAGCAGCTTAAACCCTGGAGGCCGCGAGACCCAGTACTTC. Amino acids: CASSLNPGGRETQYF.

For the CDR3, the DNA is TGCGCCAGCAGCCAAGTGGTAGCGGGAGGGCCTTTTGTCGAGCAGTACTTC. Protein: CASSQVVAGGPFVEQYF. The chain links TRBV4-1 to TRBJ2-7; 11 bases match TRBD2. The CDR3 extends over 17 amino acids. V dropped 1 base and J dropped 6; count of bases not matched to a gene: 11. The germline V gene has CDR1 MGHRA and CDR2 YSYEKL.

V gene TRBV4-1 combines with J gene TRBJ2-7; D unresolved. There are 12 residues in the CDR3. Germline V gene lookup returns CDR1 MGHRA and CDR2 YSYEKL. Between the trimmed V and J ends, which lost 0 bases and 5 bases, there was a span of 5 bases. This CDR3 reads CASSQEGNEQYF. In nucleotides, the CDR3 is TGCGCCAGCAGCCAAGAGGGAAACGAGCAGTACTTC.

This clone was picked up a small number of times. CDR3 nucleotide sequence: TGCAGCGTTGGGCCCCCGCAAGGGGAGCAGTTCTTC. It codes for CSVGPPQGEQFF. The chain combines TRBV29-1 with TRBJ2-1; D is ambiguous. This CDR3 is built from 12 residues. The germline V and J ends were trimmed by 4 bases and 10 bases, with 14 bases remaining between them. The V gene's germline CDR1 is SQVTM and CDR2 ANQGSEA.

This clone was observed a few times. V gene TRBV4-1 combines with J gene TRBJ2-7; 10 bases fit TRBD2. The ends lost 2 bases at V and 2 bases at J; junction bases unmatched: 3. Germline assignment: CDR1 MGHRA and CDR2 YSYEKL. The CDR3 runs 15 residues. In nucleotides, the CDR3 is TGCGCCAGCAGCCAACCGGGACTAGCGACCTACGAGCAGTACTTC. It translates to CASSQPGLATYEQYF.